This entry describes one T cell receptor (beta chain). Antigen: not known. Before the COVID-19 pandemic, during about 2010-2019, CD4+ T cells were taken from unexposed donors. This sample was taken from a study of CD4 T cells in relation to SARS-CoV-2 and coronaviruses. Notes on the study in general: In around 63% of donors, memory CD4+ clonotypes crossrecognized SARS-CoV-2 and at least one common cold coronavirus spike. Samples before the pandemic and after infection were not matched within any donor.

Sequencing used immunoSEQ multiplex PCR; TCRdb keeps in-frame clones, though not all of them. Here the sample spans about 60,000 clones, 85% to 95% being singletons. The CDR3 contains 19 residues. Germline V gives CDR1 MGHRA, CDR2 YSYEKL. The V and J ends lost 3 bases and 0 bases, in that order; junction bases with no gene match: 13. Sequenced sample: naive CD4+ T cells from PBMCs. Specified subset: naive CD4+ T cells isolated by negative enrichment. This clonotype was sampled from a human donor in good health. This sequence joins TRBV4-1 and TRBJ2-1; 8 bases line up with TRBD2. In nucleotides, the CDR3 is TGCGCCAGCAGCCATCACATTCCGGGACTAGTGAGCTCCTACAATGAGCAGTTCTTC. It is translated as CASSHHIPGLVSSYNEQFF.